Presented here are 17 T cell receptor beta chains from one specimen sequenced in a study of post-analysis software for immune sequencing data (dated by TCRdb to between 2014 and 2017). The investigation overall reported the following: Patients showed significantly higher frequencies than controls for roughly five TRBV segments, among them TRBV5-6, TRBV5-1 and TRBV20-1.

Library preparation employed PCR. Sequencing was performed on an Illumina HiSeq 2500. To reduce PCR and sequencing biases, unique molecular identifiers were built into the TCR beta cDNA libraries. In TCRdb, the public reads were trimmed at Q25 with fastp and aligned with MiXCR, with productive beta chains retained. Merged by CDR3 protein, the rows form single entries marked with the most common genes and DNA. The sample table records about 770,000 distinct CDR3 sequences; around 46% of these occur just once. The top ten clonotypes cover roughly 4.4% of the sample. The antigens of these receptors remain unknown. The sequenced material came from blood. These receptors were obtained from a girl between 5 and 17 years old with multiple sclerosis.

The genes are TRBV12-5 and TRBJ1-2, with TRBD1 identical over 9 bases. Germline V gives CDR1 LGHNT, CDR2 FRNRAP. J gave up 2 bases and V 7 bases, and 5 bases lay outside the gene matches. CDR3 size: 14 residues. CDR3 sequence reads: CASALDRGNYGYTF. The CDR3 region has the DNA TGTGCTAGTGCCCTGGACAGGGGCAACTATGGCTACACCTTC. The whole variable domain, remainder taken from reference TRBV12-5 and TRBJ1-2, is DARVTQTPRHKVTEMGQEVTMRCQPILGHNTVFWYRQTMMQGLELLAYFRNRAPLDDSGMPKDRFSAEMPDATLATLKIQPSEPRDSAVYFCASALDRGNYGYTFGSGTRLTVV.

Comment on this clonotype: A read error is likely, as this CDR3 ends without the conserved phenylalanine or tryptophan. The chain couples TRBV4-2 to TRBJ2-2; D possibly corresponds to TRBD2 (6 bases). CDR1 is LGHNA and CDR2 is YNFKEQ in the germline V gene. Trimming removed 1 base from V and 3 bases from J, with 9 bases in between. The CDR3 has 15 residues. The CDR3 DNA reads as TGTGCCAGCAGCCAAGCGGGAGTAGACACCGGGGAGCTGTTTGTT. It specifies CASSQAGVDTGELFV.

The chain carries TRBV24-1 and TRBJ2-5; D not certain. The DNA end is a closer match to TRBJ2-7, so the J assignment may be wrong. CDR1 is KGHDR and CDR2 is SFDVKD in the germline V gene. CDR3 size: 11 residues. CDR3 loop: CATSDSIEQYF. In DNA, the CDR3 is TGTGCCACCAGTGATTCTATCGAGCAGTACTTC.

In this sample, this clonotype turned up a few times. The genes are TRBV29-1 and TRBJ2-5; D is uncertain. CDR3 size: 12 residues. Germline values: CDR1 SQVTM, CDR2 ANQGSEA. The V end lost 8 bases, the J end lost 1 base, and 11 bases lay between the germline ends. The CDR3 nucleotides are TGCAGCATTTGTCCTAGCCAAGAGACCCAGTACTTC. Protein product: CSICPSQETQYF.

The chain is built from TRBV28 and TRBJ2-3; TRBD2 agrees at 12 bases. Unmatched junction bases numbered 9, after V lost 5 bases and J lost 3 bases. This CDR3 has 17 amino acids. Germline V gene sequence: CDR1 MDHEN, CDR2 SYDVKM. In DNA, the CDR3 is TGTGCCAGCAGTCTACCCCTAGCGGGAGGGACTACAGATACGCAGTATTTT. It is translated as CASSLPLAGGTTDTQYF.

The rearrangement uses TRBV6-4 and TRBJ2-1, with TRBD2 matching over 7 bases. V lost 9 bases to trimming and J lost 0 bases; unmatched junction nucleotides: 11. Germline CDR1 is MRHNA and CDR2 is SNTAGT. The CDR3 totals 16 residues. The CDR3 protein is CASDREAGSSYNEQFF. CDR3 nucleotide sequence: TGTGCCAGTGACAGAGAAGCGGGGAGCTCCTACAATGAGCAGTTCTTC.

The chain carries TRBV29-1 and TRBJ1-1, with TRBD1 matching over 7 bases. Germline V gives CDR1 SQVTM, CDR2 ANQGSEA. The length of the CDR3 is 13 residues. V shed 6 bases and J 2 bases; nucleotides not matched to a gene: 6. The chain's CDR3 is CSVVSGGNTEAFF. The CDR3 nucleotides are TGCAGCGTGGTCTCAGGGGGTAACACTGAAGCTTTCTTT.

The chain has TRBV7-9 and TRBJ1-1; a possible D gene is TRBD1 (5 bases). V was pared by 4 bases and J by 11 bases, with 17 bases between. This CDR3 contains 13 residues. Germline-derived CDR1 and CDR2 are SEHNR and FQNEAQ (reference sequence). The CDR3 sequence: CASSWGGERQAFF. In DNA, the CDR3 is TGTGCCAGCAGCTGGGGGGGAGAAAGGCAGGCTTTCTTT.

This clonotype was recorded only once. The rearrangement joins TRBV6-5 to TRBJ2-3; 12 bases match TRBD2. Germline trimming cut 0 bases from V and 7 bases from J; bases unmatched to any gene: 5. Germline CDR1 reads MNHEY; CDR2 reads SVGAGI. The CDR3 runs 16 residues. The chain's CDR3 is CASSYSTSGSPHTQYF. DNA for the CDR3: TGTGCCAGCAGTTACTCGACTAGCGGGAGCCCCCATACGCAGTATTTT.

V gene TRBV6-6 combines with J gene TRBJ2-2; no clear D. Germline V gene lookup returns CDR1 MNHNY and CDR2 SVGAGI (reference sequence). V lost 1 base and J 6 bases, leaving 3 bases between the germline ends. The CDR3 loop spans 12 amino acids. CDR3 region: CASSYYAGELFF. The CDR3 region has the DNA TGTGCCAGCAGTTACTACGCCGGGGAGCTGTTTTTT.

As concerns this clonotype: One end of the junction does not line up with germline, which may come from a read error. The CDR3 here is CAGSFWGEAFF. In DNA, the CDR3 is TGTGCCGGCAGTTTCTGGGGTGAAGCTTTCTTT. The chain couples TRBV12-3 or TRBV12-4 to TRBJ1-1; D ambiguous. The CDR3 has 11 residues.

This chain joins TRBV14 and TRBJ2-1, with a possible D match to TRBD1 (6 bases). The germline gives CDR1 SGHDN, CDR2 FVKESK. Trimming stripped 0 bases from V and 7 bases from J, with 13 bases between. This CDR3 is built from 15 residues. The CDR3 DNA sequence: TGTGCCAGCAGCCAAGACCCCCAGGGGTGGAATGAGCAGTTCTTC. This translates into CASSQDPQGWNEQFF.

The chain employs TRBV20-1 and TRBJ2-7; no definite D call. V lost 6 bases and J 3 bases, leaving 15 bases between the germline ends. This CDR3 is built from 13 residues. Germline V gives CDR1 DFQATT, CDR2 SNEGSKA (reference sequence). The CDR3 region is CSANSASDYEQYF. CDR3 DNA sequence: TGCAGTGCCAACTCGGCCTCCGACTACGAGCAGTACTTC.

This clonotype was observed a few times. This sequence joins TRBV7-2 and TRBJ2-1; TRBD2 might be the D (5 bases). Germline V lookup: CDR1 SGHTA, CDR2 FQGNSA. V was clipped by 4 bases and J by 11 bases, with 12 bases between them. The CDR3 sequence is 12 residues long. The CDR3 region is CASSSYSEKQFF. CDR3 DNA: TGTGCCAGCAGCTCCTATAGCGAGAAGCAGTTCTTC.

CDR3 sequence (DNA): TGTGCCACCAGCAGATCGAGAGCGGGAGTCCCGGACGAGCAGTACTTC. Translation gives CATSRSRAGVPDEQYF. The V and J genes are TRBV15 and TRBJ2-7; 8 bases map to TRBD2. The CDR3 extends over 16 amino acids. The junction had 11 bases not matched to a gene; V was cut back by 2 bases and J by 5 bases. From germline, CDR1 is LNHNV and CDR2 YYDKDF (reference sequence).

CDR3 in amino acids: CASSNERDTATNEKLFF. CDR3 sequence (DNA): TGTGCCAGCAGCAACGAGAGGGACACCGCAACTAATGAAAAACTGTTTTTT. The genes are TRBV9 and TRBJ1-4, with D maybe TRBD1 (6 bases). This CDR3 contains 17 residues. Germline V lookup: CDR1 SGDLS, CDR2 YYNGEE. Trimming stripped 4 bases from V and 0 bases from J, with 16 bases between. Using reference TRBV9 and TRBJ1-4 for the parts outside the CDR3, the full variable domain is DSGVTQTPKHLITATGQRVTLRCSPRSGDLSVYWYQQSLDQGLQFLIQYYNGEERAKGNILERFSAQQFPDLHSELNLSSLELGDSALYFCASSNERDTATNEKLFFGSGTQLSVL.

The gene calls are TRBV9 and TRBJ2-3, with TRBD2 matching over 9 bases. Germline V CDR1 and CDR2: SGDLS, YYNGEE. The V gene end was trimmed by 3 bases and the J gene end by 0 bases; junction bases not matched to a gene: 11. This CDR3 comprises 18 residues. The CDR3 nucleotides are TGTGCCAGCAGCGCCAATCTGCGGGGGGGCGGCAGCACAGATACGCAGTATTTT. Amino acid sequence: CASSANLRGGGSTDTQYF.